Listed here are 15 T cell receptor beta chains from one sample, sequenced in a study of T cell repertoires in cytomegalovirus infection. Each CDR3 protein is one row after TCRdb ran MiXCR on the reads. The table has approximately 500,000 distinct CDR3 sequences, 15% to 20% seen once. Sequencing input: CD8+ T cells from PBMCs. The source of these receptors is a human donor in good health (CMV status not recorded). Some clones in this sample may be carry-over from other donors' samples.

This clonotype was recorded at least ten times. The gene calls are TRBV7-2 and TRBJ1-1; tentative D call: TRBD1 (5 bases). This CDR3 has 13 residues. V was shortened by 5 bases and J by 5 bases, with 12 bases between the two germline ends. The germline CDR1 and CDR2 sequences are SGHTA and FQGNSA. The CDR3 sequence: CASSTRGGTEAFF. DNA for the CDR3: TGTGCCAGCAGCACCCGGGGGGGGACTGAAGCTTTCTTT.

The V and J genes are TRBV4-1 and TRBJ1-5; D gene unclear. In germline, CDR1 is MGHRA, CDR2 YSYEKL. The CDR3 is 13 amino acids. V lost 3 bases to trimming and J lost 6 bases, with 9 bases between them. Here the CDR3 DNA reads TGCGCCAGCAGCCAGCTATTGGGTCAGCCCCAGCATTTT. Amino acid sequence: CASSQLLGQPQHF.

The chain recombines TRBV27 with TRBJ2-2; 10 nucleotides agree with TRBD1. The CDR3 loop spans 16 amino acids. V trimming: 3 bases; J trimming: 7 bases; junction bases outside the gene matches: 8. In germline, CDR1 is MNHEY, CDR2 SMNVEV (reference sequence). CDR3 loop: CASSFSGTGVGGELFF. CDR3 bases: TGTGCCAGCAGTTTCTCCGGGACAGGGGTTGGCGGGGAGCTGTTTTTT.

This clonotype was seen many times. One end of the junction varies from germline; a read error may be responsible. The chain uses TRBV7-7 and TRBJ2-2, with a possible D match to TRBD1 (6 bases). In germline, CDR1 is SSHAT, CDR2 FNYEAQ (reference sequence). The CDR3 runs to 15 residues. CDR3 bases: TGTGCTAGCAGGAACAGGGTCTCGAACACCGGGGAGCTGTTTTTT. Amino acid sequence: CASRNRVSNTGELFF.

In its sample, this clonotype was seen a few times. The CDR3 region is CASSFPGQGRQPQHF. CDR3 DNA sequence: TGTGCCAGCAGCTTTCCGGGACAGGGACGTCAGCCCCAGCATTTT. The rearrangement uses TRBV5-6 and TRBJ1-5, with 9 bases identical to TRBD1. The CDR3 runs to 15 residues. V lost 2 bases, J lost 6 bases, and 6 bases stayed unmatched. In germline, CDR1 is SGHDT, CDR2 YYEEEE.

CDR3 bases: TGCGCCAGCAGAGCCGGGACTAGCGGGGGGGCAGGCAATGAGCAGTTCTTC. It codes for CASRAGTSGGAGNEQFF. The chain couples TRBV10-1 to TRBJ2-1, with 16 bases identical to TRBD2. CDR1 WNHNN and CDR2 SYGVQD come from the germline V gene (reference sequence). Unmatched junction bases numbered 8, after V lost 6 bases and J lost 6 bases. This CDR3 comprises 17 residues.

This clonotype turned up a few times. This chain links TRBV4-1 with TRBJ1-1, with a tentative D call TRBD1 (5 bases). CDR1 MGHRA and CDR2 YSYEKL come from the germline V gene. This CDR3 spans 12 amino acids. V was cut by 4 bases and J by 7 bases, with 10 bases left in between. CDR3 sequence reads: CASSPQGGEAFF. Written as DNA, the CDR3 is TGCGCCAGCAGCCCCCAGGGCGGTGAAGCTTTCTTT.

The rearrangement joins TRBV20-1 to TRBJ1-2; D perhaps matches TRBD1 (5 bases). CDR3 length: 13 amino acids. Germline V gene data show CDR1 as DFQATT and CDR2 as SNEGSKA (reference sequence). V was pared by 0 bases and J by 4 bases, with 9 bases between. The CDR3 loop reads CSARDPGGYGYTF. CDR3 DNA: TGCAGTGCTAGAGATCCGGGGGGCTATGGCTACACCTTC.

This clonotype was detected many times. The chain uses TRBV11-2 and TRBJ2-5; 7 nucleotides align to TRBD2. The CDR3 extends over 14 amino acids. Germline assignment: CDR1 SGHAT and CDR2 FQNNGV. With V trimmed by 5 bases and J by 5 bases, 8 bases remained unmatched. The CDR3 protein is CASSRSGGSETQYF. In nucleotides, the CDR3 is TGTGCCAGCAGCCGTTCCGGGGGGTCGGAGACCCAGTACTTC.

CDR3: CASSLRQFLIGNTGELFF. Written as DNA, the CDR3 is TGTGCCAGCAGTTTAAGACAGTTTCTTATCGGGAACACCGGGGAGCTGTTTTTT. This rearrangement joins TRBV27 to TRBJ2-2, with a possible D match to TRBD1 (5 bases). Germline V lookup: CDR1 MNHEY, CDR2 SMNVEV (reference sequence). The V gene lost 2 bases and the J gene lost 1 base, with 17 bases spanning the gap. This CDR3 comprises 18 residues.

This clonotype has ten or more counts. This rearrangement joins TRBV7-8 to TRBJ1-5; D remains ambiguous. The CDR3 has 17 residues. Germline assignment: CDR1 SGHVS and CDR2 FQNEAQ. Trimming shortened V by 4 bases and J by 1 base, and 17 bases separated the two germline ends. For the CDR3, the DNA is TGTGCCAGCAGCTACCACCGCTTAAGGAAAAGCAATCAGCCCCAGCATTTT. This gives the protein CASSYHRLRKSNQPQHF.

The chain is built from TRBV20-1 and TRBJ2-7, with D maybe TRBD2 (5 bases). The V gene lost 0 bases and the J gene lost 3 bases, with 9 bases spanning the gap. CDR3 length equals 13 residues. Germline-derived CDR1 and CDR2 are DFQATT and SNEGSKA (reference sequence). The CDR3, as DNA: TGCAGTGCTAGAGATAGGAGGCACTACGAGCAGTACTTC. Translation gives CSARDRRHYEQYF.

This clonotype was observed a few times. The rearrangement uses TRBV20-1 and TRBJ2-2; 13 bases line up with TRBD2. The CDR3 covers 17 residues. After removal of 2 bases from V and 4 bases from J, the junction contained 7 bases not matched to a gene. CDR1 and CDR2 (germline): DFQATT, SNEGSKA (reference sequence). The CDR3 DNA sequence: TGCAGTGCTAGACCCCCGGGACTAGCGGGATTCACCGGGGAGCTGTTTTTT. It is translated as CSARPPGLAGFTGELFF.

This clonotype was seen many times. The chain couples TRBV6-6 to TRBJ2-2; D call uncertain. This CDR3 is 13 amino acids long. Trimming shortened V by 7 bases and J by 4 bases, and 10 bases separated the two germline ends. Germline-derived CDR1 and CDR2 are MNHNY and SVGAGI (reference sequence). In DNA, the CDR3 is TGTGCCAGCATAGCACTCGGCACCGGGGAGCTGTTTTTT. It codes for CASIALGTGELFF.

This clonotype was seen ten or more times. The chain has TRBV12-5 and TRBJ2-1; tentatively, D is TRBD1 (5 bases). The CDR3 covers 17 residues. Trimming shortened V by 0 bases and J by 0 bases, and 12 bases separated the two germline ends. Per the germline V gene, CDR1 is LGHNT and CDR2 is FRNRAP. The CDR3 loop reads CASGLVLRGSSYNEQFF. CDR3 nucleotide sequence: TGTGCTAGTGGTTTGGTTCTTAGGGGTTCCTCCTACAATGAGCAGTTCTTC.